These T cell receptor beta chains were read from a single sample in a study of blood T cell repertoires in COVID-19. Data came from immunoSEQ multiplex PCR; TCRdb stores just in-frame clones and leaves some out. This sample has roughly 150,000 clones; 80% to 90% occur once, and the top ten carry less than 4.5%. Sequencing was performed on PBMCs or T cells enriched from blood (not recorded which). The receptors here all came from a man in his forties or fifties who had recovered from COVID-19. Each CDR3 is given with its conserved first and last residue. A D gene is named only where the DNA matches it firmly. Clone size is not always given. Where it is, it says once, few, many or a class for expanded clones.

>TRBV18|TRBD1|-
CASSLGGQDTEAFF
>TRBV7-2|TRBD1|-
CASSRMGQGDGYTF
>TRBV7-2|-|-
CATWGRYGYTF
>TRBV7-9|TRBD1|-
CASSLEGTGTKKLFF
>TRBV29-1|TRBD2|-
CSVGAGAITNTQYF
>TRBV7-9|TRBD1|once
CASSFGTGTDTQYF
>TRBV5-8|-|-
CASSLPGMNTEAFF
>TRBV11-2|-|-
CASSQGSRLNEKLFF
>TRBV3-1/TRBV3-2|TRBD1|-
CASSPGQGQTGYTF
>TRBV3-1/TRBV3-2|-|-
CASSQGRVGQPQHF
>TRBV5-1|TRBD1|-
CASSLRDRGYTDTQYF
>TRBV7-2|TRBD1|-
CASSTTGARTGELFF
>TRBV7-9|-|few
CASRKGSTGNTIYF
>TRBV7-2|-|-
CASSLRLRGGQETQYF
>TRBV3-1/TRBV3-2|TRBD2|-
CASSPGRASGGGTDTQYF
>TRBV23-1|TRBD1|-
CASSQRTGLGNQPQHF
>TRBV28|-|-
CASSWETGVTEAFF
>TRBV4-1|-|-
CASSQDWADTQYF
>TRBV19|TRBD1|-
CASRTGQGADKDNQPQHF
>TRBV28|TRBD1|once
CASSTSGTGDYGYTF
>TRBV7-9|-|-
CASSLGTFNEQYF
>TRBV5-1|-|-
CASRRQGLYNEQFF
>TRBV11-2|-|-
CASSLVPSSGSPLHF
>TRBV15|-|-
CATSRDGLPYYEQYF
>TRBV5-5|TRBD2|-
CASSLELPARGADTQYF
>TRBV30|-|-
CAWSVRRATEAFF
>TRBV7-2|-|-
CASFGQYTDTQYF